A selection of T cell receptor beta chains follows, all from one sample in a study of vaccination effects on CD4 cells after COVID-19. The table came from immunoSEQ multiplex PCR; TCRdb's copy has only in-frame clones and leaves some out. The profile shows about 65,000 clones, less than 85% of them singletons. Their antigens are not known. The sample consisted of CD4+ T cells from PBMCs cultured with HCoV-NL63 spike peptides, taken before COVID-19 vaccination. The receptors here all came from a human donor who received a COVID-19 vaccine. The conserved cysteine and the conserved F or W are not part of the CDR3 here. The order of the fields is CDR3 length, clone size, V gene, CDR3 protein. The size field is filled for only some rows; it gives once, few, many or a size class.

CDR3 length: 12; clone size: .; V gene: TRBV11-2; CDR3 protein: ASSLGAGQETQY
CDR3 length: 11; clone size: few; V gene: TRBV10-3; CDR3 protein: AIRGGTDDGYT
CDR3 length: 13; clone size: .; V gene: TRBV19; CDR3 protein: ASSTQGANTGELF
CDR3 length: 11; clone size: .; V gene: TRBV2; CDR3 protein: ASFSGGEETQY
CDR3 length: 13; clone size: .; V gene: TRBV7-9; CDR3 protein: ASSSSLRGAGELF
CDR3 length: 9; clone size: .; V gene: TRBV29-1; CDR3 protein: SGQGAYGYT
CDR3 length: 12; clone size: .; V gene: TRBV11-3; CDR3 protein: ASSLDGSTDTQY
CDR3 length: 12; clone size: .; V gene: TRBV13; CDR3 protein: ASSLGGLYNEQF
CDR3 length: 14; clone size: .; V gene: TRBV3-1/TRBV3-2; CDR3 protein: ASSQVGGQGWYGYT
CDR3 length: 13; clone size: few; V gene: TRBV4-1; CDR3 protein: ASSQGTGENYGYT
CDR3 length: 11; clone size: .; V gene: TRBV2; CDR3 protein: ASRSENNSPLH
CDR3 length: 14; clone size: .; V gene: TRBV5-1; CDR3 protein: ASSFGLAGVEETQY
CDR3 length: 16; clone size: .; V gene: TRBV7-2; CDR3 protein: ASSVSRSSGGKIGELF
CDR3 length: 11; clone size: .; V gene: TRBV10-1; CDR3 protein: AIPQGAGTEAF
CDR3 length: 11; clone size: once; V gene: TRBV4-2; CDR3 protein: ASSQEARETQY
CDR3 length: 13; clone size: .; V gene: TRBV6-1; CDR3 protein: ASSEGTGFNEKLF
CDR3 length: 12; clone size: once; V gene: TRBV6-1; CDR3 protein: ASSESITAYGYT
CDR3 length: 12; clone size: .; V gene: TRBV19; CDR3 protein: ASSVQGSMNEQF
CDR3 length: 12; clone size: once; V gene: TRBV6-4; CDR3 protein: ASSDGMGNYGYT
CDR3 length: 14; clone size: .; V gene: TRBV3-1/TRBV3-2; CDR3 protein: ASSQVLTGQGNTIY
CDR3 length: 17; clone size: .; V gene: TRBV24-1; CDR3 protein: ATSDPGLAGDLPTDTQY
CDR3 length: 12; clone size: .; V gene: TRBV30; CDR3 protein: AWSNFGGTSGYT
CDR3 length: 13; clone size: .; V gene: TRBV30; CDR3 protein: AWSVRDRTKNIQY
CDR3 length: 11; clone size: .; V gene: TRBV7-2; CDR3 protein: ASSSAVADTQY
CDR3 length: 12; clone size: few; V gene: TRBV19; CDR3 protein: ASRRGWGTGELF
CDR3 length: 11; clone size: once; V gene: TRBV7-2; CDR3 protein: ASGGGRGQPQH
CDR3 length: 14; clone size: .; V gene: TRBV27; CDR3 protein: ASSKTLAGGFDIQY
CDR3 length: 13; clone size: .; V gene: TRBV4-1; CDR3 protein: ASSQTQGARDGYT
CDR3 length: 12; clone size: few; V gene: TRBV2; CDR3 protein: ASRDRVSTDTQY
CDR3 length: 13; clone size: .; V gene: TRBV5-1; CDR3 protein: ASSLRRGGTDTQY
CDR3 length: 14; clone size: .; V gene: TRBV2; CDR3 protein: ASRLGRGAGANVLT
CDR3 length: 9; clone size: .; V gene: TRBV20-1; CDR3 protein: SANDNSPLH
CDR3 length: 13; clone size: .; V gene: TRBV9; CDR3 protein: ASSVDGRYNSPLH
CDR3 length: 9; clone size: .; V gene: TRBV7-9; CDR3 protein: ASSLSGEAF
CDR3 length: 14; clone size: once; V gene: TRBV30; CDR3 protein: AWSDPGGLTNTEAF
CDR3 length: 13; clone size: .; V gene: TRBV6-6; CDR3 protein: ASSLLHRGEIGYT
CDR3 length: 12; clone size: .; V gene: TRBV5-5; CDR3 protein: ASSLLQGNSPLH
CDR3 length: 10; clone size: .; V gene: TRBV5-6; CDR3 protein: ASSPQGRTQY
CDR3 length: 12; clone size: .; V gene: TRBV5-8; CDR3 protein: ASSLGVTNQPQH
CDR3 length: 13; clone size: .; V gene: TRBV5-6; CDR3 protein: ASSFIIAVYNEQF
CDR3 length: 13; clone size: .; V gene: TRBV18; CDR3 protein: ASSLGQGSYNEQF
CDR3 length: 13; clone size: .; V gene: TRBV5-8; CDR3 protein: ASRRSGVAGEKLF
CDR3 length: 9; clone size: few; V gene: TRBV7-9; CDR3 protein: ASRSTDTQY
CDR3 length: 12; clone size: .; V gene: TRBV19; CDR3 protein: ASSNHRESNEQF
CDR3 length: 12; clone size: .; V gene: TRBV5-1; CDR3 protein: ASSLGEAPGELF
CDR3 length: 17; clone size: once; V gene: TRBV10-1; CDR3 protein: ASSDPAPEPGLSTDTQY
CDR3 length: 14; clone size: .; V gene: TRBV4-1; CDR3 protein: ASSQGQSLANEKLF
CDR3 length: 13; clone size: .; V gene: TRBV18; CDR3 protein: ASSSSQLGGYGYT
CDR3 length: 13; clone size: .; V gene: TRBV14; CDR3 protein: ASSPKIGQGYGYT
CDR3 length: 12; clone size: .; V gene: TRBV5-1; CDR3 protein: ASSPQEATDTQY